This TCR beta chain was recovered during a study of blood T cells in healthy people across ages. V was trimmed by 4 bases and J by 3 bases, leaving 5 bases between them. Germline V gene data show CDR1 as SGHRS and CDR2 as YFSETQ. This CDR3 is built from 13 residues. On this clonotype: Its antigen remains unidentified.

Findings of the study overall: Researchers report that TCR beta diversity correlated strongly with naive T cell percentage. With unsorted PBMCs, a conclusive comparison of naive versus antigen-experienced cells was not possible.

Alongside a J-beta primer mix, a sample-barcoded 5' primer served in a second PCR lasting roughly 6 to 12 cycles. TCRdb processed the 5' RACE reads anew with MiXCR; each CDR3 protein has one entry. The sample contains fewer than 750,000 distinct CDR3 sequences, around 48% of which appear only once. V gene TRBV5-1 combines with J gene TRBJ1-6; D is unresolved. The receptor was derived from an elderly man in good health. The sample was blood. As DNA, the CDR3 is TGCGCCAGCAGCACCGGCTATAATTCACCCCTCCACTTT. As protein: CASSTGYNSPLHF.